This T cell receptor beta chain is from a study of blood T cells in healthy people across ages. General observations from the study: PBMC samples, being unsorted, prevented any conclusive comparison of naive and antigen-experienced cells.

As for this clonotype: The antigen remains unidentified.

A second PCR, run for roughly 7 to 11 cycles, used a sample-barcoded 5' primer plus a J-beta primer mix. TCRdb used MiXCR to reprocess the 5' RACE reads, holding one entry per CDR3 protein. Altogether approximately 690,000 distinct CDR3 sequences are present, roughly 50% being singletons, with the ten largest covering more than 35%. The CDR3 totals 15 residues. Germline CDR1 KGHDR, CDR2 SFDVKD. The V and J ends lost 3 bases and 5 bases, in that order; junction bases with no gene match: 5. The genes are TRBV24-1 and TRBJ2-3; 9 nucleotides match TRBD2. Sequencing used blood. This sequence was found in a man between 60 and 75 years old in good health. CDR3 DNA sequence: TGTGCCACCAGTGATCGGCGGGGGGGACGAGATACGCAGTATTTT. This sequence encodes CATSDRRGGRDTQYF.